Listed below are T cell receptor beta chains from one sample, sequenced in a study of shared clonotypes between healthy human individuals. Repertoires were generated with immunoSEQ multiplex PCR, while TCRdb's copy carries only in-frame clones and drops some. The sample records about 2.3 million clones, approximately 93% being singletons. The sequenced material came from naive CD4+ T cells from PBMCs. Every receptor here comes from a man younger than 35 in good health. Some clones in this sample may be carry-over from other donors' samples. The CDR3 runs from the conserved cysteine through the conserved F or W. A D gene is named only where the DNA matches it firmly. The size field is filled for only some rows; it gives once, few, many or a size class.

clone_size	v_call	j_call	d_call	cdr3_aa	cdr3_nt
.	TRBV5-1	TRBJ2-7	.	CASSLSPEHLEQYF	TGCGCCAGCAGCTTATCTCCCGAGCATCTCGAGCAGTACTTC
.	TRBV4-2	TRBJ1-6	.	CASSSPPYNSPLHF	TGTGCCAGCAGCTCACCGCCCTATAATTCACCCCTCCACTTT
.	TRBV7-9	TRBJ2-3	TRBD2	CASSLILAGAADTQYF	TGTGCCAGCAGCTTAATACTAGCGGGAGCGGCAGATACGCAGTATTTT
.	TRBV6-6	TRBJ2-7	TRBD1	CASRRDSQYSYEQYF	TGTGCCAGCAGACGGGACAGTCAATACTCCTACGAGCAGTACTTC
.	TRBV27	TRBJ2-7	.	CASSLLPGIPEQYF	TGTGCCAGCAGCCTCCTCCCTGGAATTCCCGAGCAGTACTTC
.	TRBV7-6	TRBJ2-3	TRBD2	CASSLESSGRTDTQYF	TGTGCCAGCAGCTTAGAATCTAGCGGGAGGACCGATACGCAGTATTTT
.	TRBV27	TRBJ2-3	.	CASSFSSTESTDTQYF	TGTGCCAGCAGTTTCTCTAGCACAGAAAGCACAGATACGCAGTATTTT
.	TRBV29-1	TRBJ1-1	TRBD1	CSVPLQGVSTEAFF	TGCAGCGTTCCCTTACAGGGGGTAAGCACTGAAGCTTTCTTT
once	TRBV30	TRBJ1-5	.	CAWRRDSNQPQHF	TGTGCCTGGAGGAGAGATAGCAATCAGCCCCAGCATTTT
.	TRBV5-4	TRBJ2-7	.	CASSGRPIEAREQYF	TGTGCCAGCAGCGGGAGACCGATTGAAGCCCGCGAGCAGTACTTC
.	TRBV7-9	TRBJ1-5	TRBD1	CASSLGNFQDRGTNQPQHF	TGTGCCAGCAGCTTAGGCAATTTCCAGGACAGGGGTACAAATCAGCCCCAGCATTTT
.	TRBV4-2	TRBJ2-3	TRBD2	CASSQDATSGTDTQYF	TGTGCCAGCAGCCAAGATGCGACTAGCGGCACAGATACGCAGTATTTT
.	TRBV30	TRBJ2-1	TRBD2	CAWSRLAGGPGEQFF	TGTGCCTGGAGCCGTCTAGCGGGAGGGCCGGGTGAGCAGTTCTTC
.	TRBV7-3	TRBJ2-7	.	CASSLSRLAYEQYF	TGTGCCAGCAGCCTTTCACGGTTGGCGTACGAGCAGTACTTC
.	TRBV5-1	TRBJ2-2	.	CASSLVDYRNTGELFF	TGCGCCAGCAGCTTGGTGGATTACAGGAACACCGGGGAGCTGTTTTTT
.	TRBV18	TRBJ2-2	TRBD1	CASSPPAGQGSTGELFF	TGTGCCAGCTCACCACCGGCGGGACAGGGGAGCACCGGGGAGCTGTTTTTT
.	TRBV4-1	TRBJ2-5	TRBD2	CASSQAGVGETQYF	TGCGCCAGCAGCCAGGCGGGAGTGGGAGAGACCCAGTACTTC
.	TRBV15	TRBJ2-7	.	CATSREITVSYEQYF	TGTGCCACCAGCAGAGAGATCACTGTCTCCTACGAGCAGTACTTC
.	TRBV9	TRBJ2-2	.	CVSSSRLANTGELFF	TGTGTCAGCAGCTCCCGCCTAGCGAACACCGGGGAGCTGTTTTTT
once	TRBV28	TRBJ2-7	TRBD2	CASSLTAGESYEQYF	TGTGCCAGCAGTTTAACAGCGGGAGAGAGCTACGAGCAGTACTTC
.	TRBV6-5	TRBJ2-2	TRBD2	CASETASGGAGELFF	TGTGCCAGCGAGACCGCTAGCGGGGGCGCCGGGGAGCTGTTTTTT
.	TRBV5-6	TRBJ1-5	.	CASSLNRDQPQHF	TGTGCCAGCAGCTTAAACAGGGACCAGCCCCAGCATTTT
once	TRBV7-9	TRBJ1-4	.	CASSRDRLNLSNEKLFF	TGTGCCAGCAGCCGGGACCGACTAAATCTAAGTAATGAAAAACTGTTTTTT
.	TRBV4-3	TRBJ2-3	.	CASSQEVWGTDTQYF	TGCGCCAGCAGCCAAGAGGTTTGGGGCACAGATACGCAGTATTTT
.	TRBV28	TRBJ2-3	.	CASSRSDTQYF	TGTGCCAGCAGCCGTAGCGATACGCAGTATTTT
.	TRBV5-1	TRBJ2-7	TRBD2	CASSLGSSGASYEQYF	TGCGCCAGCAGCTTGGGCTCTAGCGGGGCCTCCTACGAGCAGTACTTC
.	TRBV6-1	TRBJ1-2	.	CATRTDLNYGYTF	TGTGCCACCCGGACAGACCTCAACTATGGCTACACCTTC
.	TRBV7-7	TRBJ2-7	.	CASSLGSGNAYEQYF	TGTGCCAGCAGCTTGGGGTCAGGGAATGCCTACGAGCAGTACTTC
once	TRBV7-8	TRBJ2-1	TRBD1	CASSPDRGLLFF	TGTGCCAGCAGCCCGGACAGGGGGCTTCTGTTCTTC
.	TRBV7-3	TRBJ2-1	TRBD2	CASSSTPGLATNEQFF	TGTGCCAGCAGCTCAACTCCGGGACTAGCGACTAATGAGCAGTTCTTC
.	TRBV30	TRBJ2-5	.	CAWSPTGPVTQYF	TGTGCCTGGAGCCCCACGGGCCCGGTGACCCAGTACTTC
once	TRBV27	TRBJ1-5	.	CASSSGPYQPQHF	TGTGCCAGCAGTTCCGGTCCATATCAGCCCCAGCATTTT
.	TRBV5-1	TRBJ2-1	.	CASSLGSPDYNEQFF	TGCGCCAGCAGCTTGGGATCACCCGACTACAATGAGCAGTTCTTC
.	TRBV25-1	TRBJ2-7	TRBD2	CASSRAGSYEQYF	TGTGCCAGCAGTCGAGCGGGGAGCTACGAGCAGTACTTC
.	TRBV19	TRBJ1-4	.	CASSIYGTEEKLFF	TGTGCCAGTAGTATATATGGGACCGAAGAAAAACTGTTTTTT
.	TRBV7-9	TRBJ2-3	.	CASSPTGVITDTQYF	TGTGCCAGCAGCCCTACGGGAGTGATCACAGATACGCAGTATTTT
.	TRBV7-3	TRBJ1-1	.	CASSLHRAMNTEAFF	TGTGCCAGCAGCTTACACAGGGCCATGAACACTGAAGCTTTCTTT
.	TRBV7-8	TRBJ2-1	TRBD2	CASSGLAGVDEQFF	TGTGCCAGCAGCGGACTAGCGGGAGTGGATGAGCAGTTCTTC
.	TRBV19	TRBJ2-7	TRBD2	CASTLLAGAGEQYF	TGTGCCAGTACTCTACTAGCGGGAGCTGGCGAGCAGTACTTC
.	TRBV10-3	TRBJ2-2	.	CAIRPAGAPGELFF	TGTGCCATCAGGCCCGCGGGGGCCCCCGGGGAGCTGTTTTTT
.	TRBV5-4	TRBJ1-6	.	CASSLGGGNSPLHF	TGTGCCAGCAGCTTAGGAGGGGGTAATTCACCCCTCCACTTT
.	TRBV23-1	TRBJ2-3	.	CASSHPEFTDTQYF	TGCGCCAGCAGTCACCCTGAGTTCACAGATACGCAGTATTTT
.	TRBV5-1	TRBJ2-5	TRBD1	CASSRIPGTEETQYF	TGCGCCAGCAGCCGAATACCCGGGACAGAAGAGACCCAGTACTTC
.	TRBV6-1	TRBJ2-3	.	CASSEQGQLGTDTQYF	TGTGCCAGCAGTGAACAGGGTCAATTGGGGACAGATACGCAGTATTTT
.	TRBV5-8	TRBJ2-7	.	CASSSTTTGYHEQYF	TGTGCCAGCAGCTCGACAACCACAGGGTACCACGAGCAGTACTTC
.	TRBV6-1	TRBJ1-1	.	CASSGGQAARKNTEAFF	TGTGCCAGCAGTGGAGGTCAGGCTGCACGTAAGAACACTGAAGCTTTCTTT
once	TRBV6-1	TRBJ2-7	.	CASSEVHGGGYEQYF	TGTGCCAGCAGTGAAGTTCACGGTGGAGGGTACGAGCAGTACTTC
.	TRBV2	TRBJ2-1	.	CASRDLAPPYNEQFF	TGTGCCAGCAGAGACCTAGCGCCCCCCTACAATGAGCAGTTCTTC
.	TRBV18	TRBJ2-6	TRBD1	CASSPIGTDLTGANVLTF	TGTGCCAGCTCACCAATCGGGACAGATCTAACTGGGGCCAACGTCCTGACTTTC
.	TRBV4-3	TRBJ2-1	TRBD2	CASSQQIAGGWNEQFF	TGCGCCAGCAGCCAACAGATAGCGGGAGGGTGGAATGAGCAGTTCTTC
few	TRBV18	TRBJ1-1	.	CASSPQGQLNTEAFF	TGTGCCAGCTCACCTCAAGGGCAGCTGAACACTGAAGCTTTCTTT
.	TRBV11-3	TRBJ1-2	TRBD1	CASSPRTGGMSYTF	TGTGCCAGCAGCCCGCGGACAGGGGGCATGAGCTACACCTTC
.	TRBV28	TRBJ1-1	.	CASNRLHTEAFF	TGTGCCAGCAACCGACTTCACACTGAAGCTTTCTTT
.	TRBV25-1	TRBJ2-5	TRBD2	CASSEGWGGPPETQYF	TGTGCCAGCAGTGAAGGGTGGGGAGGGCCTCCGGAGACCCAGTACTTC
.	TRBV2	TRBJ2-1	.	CASSANNEQFF	TGTGCCAGCAGTGCTAACAATGAGCAGTTCTTC
.	TRBV11-2	TRBJ1-5	.	CASSPGGSNQPQHF	TGTGCCAGCAGCCCGGGGGGGAGCAATCAGCCCCAGCATTTT
.	TRBV28	TRBJ2-5	.	CASRLATGTPGETQYF	TGTGCCAGCAGGCTTGCAACCGGGACACCCGGGGAGACCCAGTACTTC